The 27 T cell receptor beta chains reported below all come from one sample, sequenced in a study of brain metastases from non-small cell lung cancer. The assay was immunoSEQ multiplex PCR, and TCRdb's table has in-frame clones only and misses some. The data hold some 7,700 clones, with over 80% observed a single time. The sequenced material came from primary lung tumor tissue. These receptors were collected from a donor older than 35 with non-small cell lung cancer.

A word on this clone: Other DNA sequences in this sample translate to the same CDR3. V is TRBV7-2 and J is TRBJ1-1; D gene uncertain. CDR1 and CDR2 (germline): SGHTA, FQGNSA. Trimming took 2 bases from V and 4 from J, leaving 11 bases between them. This CDR3 is 14 amino acids long. The CDR3, as DNA: TGTGCCAGCAGCTTATTCGTGGGCCGCACTGAAGCTTTCTTT. Protein sequence: CASSLFVGRTEAFF.

This clone turned up a few times. The chain joins TRBV2 to TRBJ1-4, with D perhaps TRBD1 (5 bases). There are 15 residues in the CDR3. V was shortened by 1 base and J by 4 bases, with 10 bases between the two germline ends. Germline V gives CDR1 SNHLY, CDR2 FYNNEI. In nucleotides, the CDR3 is TGTGCCAGCAGTGAAGGTCGGGGGTATAATGAAAAACTGTTTTTT. This codes for CASSEGRGYNEKLFF.

The rearrangement uses TRBV5-1 and TRBJ2-7, with 8 positions matching TRBD1. Germline CDR1 and CDR2: SGHRS and YFSETQ. With V trimmed by 0 bases and J by 6 bases, 8 bases remained unmatched. The CDR3 length is 15 residues. DNA for the CDR3: TGCGCCAGCAGCTTGGCGGGCCAGGGGGCAGGCGAGCAGTACTTC. It translates to CASSLAGQGAGEQYF.

The gene calls are TRBV7-8 and TRBJ2-5; TRBD2 agrees at 8 bases. This CDR3 spans 17 amino acids. V shed 4 bases and J 1 base; nucleotides not matched to a gene: 11. CDR1 and CDR2 from the germline V gene are SGHVS and FQNEAQ. As DNA, the CDR3 is TGTGCCAGCAGCTCTATAACACGGGGGGGGCTCCAAGAGACCCAGTACTTC. Residues: CASSSITRGGLQETQYF.

CDR3 protein: CASSPLRGGEAEQYF. The DNA of the CDR3 is TGTGCCAGCTCACCGCTAAGAGGGGGGGAGGCCGAGCAGTACTTC. The rearrangement links TRBV18 to TRBJ2-7; tentatively, D is TRBD2 (7 bases). The CDR3 spans 15 residues. CDR1 is KGHSH, CDR2 LQKENI, per germline. Deletions cut 3 bases from V and 6 bases from J, with 18 bases between.

The chain employs TRBV19 and TRBJ2-4, with D possibly matching TRBD2 (5 bases). V was shortened by 0 bases and J by 4 bases, with 10 bases between the two germline ends. The CDR3 contains 15 residues. Germline values: CDR1 LNHDA, CDR2 SQIVND (reference sequence). The CDR3 nucleotides are TGTGCCAGTAGTATAGACCCTAGCAGGAAAAACATTCAGTACTTC. Translated, it gives CASSIDPSRKNIQYF.

The J gene is TRBJ1-3, the V gene TRBV7-9; tentatively, D is TRBD1 (5 bases). Trimming removed 5 bases from V and 5 bases from J, with 13 bases in between. CDR3 length: 14 amino acids. The germline CDR1 and CDR2 sequences are SEHNR and FQNEAQ (reference sequence). CDR3 residues: CASSPRDRRNTIYF. CDR3 sequence (DNA): TGTGCCAGCAGCCCCCGGGACCGTCGAAACACCATATATTTT.

Notes on this clone: Its ends do not fully match the called genes, so a read error is possible. This chain links TRBV27 with TRBJ2-6, with 9 bases aligning to TRBD1. In germline, CDR1 is MNHEY, CDR2 SMNVEV (reference sequence). The CDR3 covers 18 residues. The CDR3 nucleotides read TGTGCCAGCAGTTGGGGGGGGACAGGGTTATCTGGGGCCAACGTCCTGATTTTC. Translation: CASSWGGTGLSGANVLIF.

The chain recombines TRBV5-1 with TRBJ2-5; TRBD2 aligns across 8 bases. Germline CDR1 reads SGHRS; CDR2 reads YFSETQ. V lost 0 bases to trimming and J lost 5 bases; unmatched junction nucleotides: 6. This CDR3 spans 15 amino acids. This CDR3 is CASSLAPGGYETQYF. In nucleotides, the CDR3 is TGCGCCAGCAGCTTGGCACCGGGGGGGTACGAGACCCAGTACTTC.

CDR3 coding DNA: TGTGCCAGCCCCGCGACAGGGGAGGGCTCTGGAAACACCATATATTTT. Translated: CASPATGEGSGNTIYF. This chain joins TRBV21-1 and TRBJ1-3; TRBD1, the table's D call, was not compared with the DNA. TRBV21-1 is a pseudogene. CDR3 size: 16 residues.

The genes are TRBV15 and TRBJ1-3; possible D gene TRBD1, 5 bases. Germline values: CDR1 LNHNV, CDR2 YYDKDF (reference sequence). Between the trimmed V and J ends, which lost 0 bases and 4 bases, there was a span of 13 bases. This CDR3 region has 16 residues. The CDR3 here is CATSRDPVGEGNTIYF. CDR3 sequence (DNA): TGTGCCACCAGCAGAGATCCGGTGGGGGAGGGAAACACCATATATTTT.

Comments on this clone: One end of the junction fails to match germline, which may point to a read error. V gene TRBV11-3 combines with J gene TRBJ2-1, with D possibly TRBD1 on 5 matching bases. The CDR3 has 13 amino acids. CDR1 and CDR2 from the germline V gene are SGHNT and YENEEA. DNA of the CDR3: TGTGCCAGCAGCGACGGAGTAAGGGGTGAGCAATTCTTC. Encoded protein: CASSDGVRGEQFF.

The V call is TRBV30, the J call TRBJ2-4, with 7 bases aligning to TRBD1. There are 13 residues in the CDR3. Germline V gene sequence: CDR1 GTSNPN, CDR2 SVGIG (reference sequence). The junction had 6 bases not matched to a gene; V was cut back by 3 bases and J by 7 bases. The CDR3 coding sequence is TGTGCCTGGAGAAGACAGGGTGGGAACATTCAGTACTTC. Its translation: CAWRRQGGNIQYF.

The rearrangement links TRBV28 to TRBJ1-1; unclear D gene. Germline CDR1 reads MDHEN; CDR2 reads SYDVKM. This CDR3 region has 11 residues. V shed 5 bases and J shed 7 bases, with 8 bases lying between them. Here the CDR3 reads CASSRVSEAFF. Written as DNA, the CDR3 is TGTGCCAGCAGTCGAGTCAGTGAAGCTTTCTTT.

There are a few counts of this clone. The CDR3 region is CASSIQASSYNEQFF. The CDR3 DNA reads as TGTGCCAGTAGTATACAGGCTAGCTCCTACAATGAGCAGTTCTTC. This chain joins TRBV19 and TRBJ2-1, with D hard to call. Germline V gene data show CDR1 as LNHDA and CDR2 as SQIVND (reference sequence). With 2 bases removed from V and 0 bases from J, the gap between germline ends came to 8 bases. This CDR3 has 15 amino acids.

As to this clone: An end of the junction does not agree with germline; a read error may underlie this. The chain couples TRBV30 to TRBJ2-1, with 10 bases lining up with TRBD1. CDR1 GTSNPN and CDR2 SVGIG come from the germline V gene (reference sequence). The CDR3 has 15 residues. This chain's CDR3 is CTWSWGTGVVNEQFF. The CDR3 DNA reads TGTACCTGGAGTTGGGGGACAGGGGTCGTCAATGAGCAGTTCTTC.

V is TRBV9 and J is TRBJ2-1; TRBD1 is a possible D gene (6 bases). The germline gives CDR1 SGDLS, CDR2 YYNGEE. Trimming left V 0 bases short and J 9 bases short, with 10 bases between. The CDR3 loop spans 13 amino acids. The CDR3 loop is CASSVDRGSEQFF. Written as DNA, the CDR3 is TGTGCCAGCAGCGTAGATAGGGGGAGTGAGCAGTTCTTC.

The gene calls are TRBV7-2 and TRBJ2-2; possibly TRBD1 or TRBD2 for D (5 bases each). The V and J ends lost 2 bases and 7 bases respectively, with 17 bases between them. This CDR3 contains 16 residues. Germline V gives CDR1 SGHTA, CDR2 FQGNSA. CDR3 nucleotide sequence: TGTGCCAGCAGCTTATTATACTGGGGCCGGGGCGGGGAGCTGTTTTTT. It encodes CASSLLYWGRGGELFF.

The V call is TRBV28, the J call TRBJ2-5, with 8 bases identical to TRBD2. CDR1 and CDR2 from the germline V gene are MDHEN and SYDVKM. The junction had 27 bases not matched to a gene; V was cut back by 6 bases and J by 3 bases. The CDR3 sequence is 21 residues long. In DNA form, the CDR3 reads TGTGCCAGCAGCCTGGGAGCAGGGCGGTTGATGATTAGCGGGGATAAAGAGACCCAGTACTTC. Amino acids: CASSLGAGRLMISGDKETQYF.

As concerns this clone: One end of the junction varies from germline; a read error may be responsible. This chain links TRBV5-1 with TRBJ1-6, with D maybe TRBD1 (5 bases). Germline-derived CDR1 and CDR2 are SGHRS and YFSETQ. CDR3 length equals 15 residues. The CDR3 here is CASSLGQGFGSPLHF. The CDR3 bases are TGCGCCAGCAGTTTGGGGCAGGGTTTCGGATCACCCCTCCACTTT.

Turning to this clone: The junction departs from the called germline gene at one end, perhaps through a read error. Within the sample, other DNA sequences also encode this same CDR3. The V gene is TRBV15, the J gene TRBJ2-6; D is perhaps TRBD1 (5 bases). This CDR3 has 14 amino acids. Germline V lookup: CDR1 LNHNV, CDR2 YYDKDF (reference sequence). In nucleotides, the CDR3 is TGTGCCACCAGCAGGAGCTCTGGGGCCAACGTCCTGACTTTT. This encodes CATSRSSGANVLTF.

A remark on this clone: At one boundary the junction diverges from the germline segment, which might be a read error. The rearrangement uses TRBV5-1 and TRBJ2-7; TRBD1 is a possible D gene (6 bases). CDR1 and CDR2 (germline): SGHRS, YFSETQ. This CDR3 is 13 amino acids long. In DNA, the CDR3 is TGCGCCACCCGACAGGCCCCCTCCTATGAGCAGTACTTC. Protein: CATRQAPSYEQYF.

The chain couples TRBV30 to TRBJ2-5, with 9 bases aligning to TRBD2. The V segment lost 2 bases and the J segment 4 bases; nucleotides outside the gene matches: 8. Germline V CDR1 and CDR2: GTSNPN, SVGIG (reference sequence). The CDR3 contains 15 residues. CDR3 nucleotides: TGTGCCTGGAGTTGGGGGCGGGGGGGCCTAGAGACCCAGTACTTC. Amino acids: CAWSWGRGGLETQYF.

In the case of this clone: Sequence at one end of the junction differs from germline and may be a read error. The gene calls are TRBV7-2 and TRBJ1-1, with TRBD1 identical over 7 bases. Germline V gene data show CDR1 as SGHTA and CDR2 as FQGNSA. CDR3 length: 14 amino acids. As DNA, the CDR3 is TGTGCCAGCAGCTCTTATGGAGGGGGCACTGAAACTTTCTTT. Protein sequence: CASSSYGGGTETFF.

The rearrangement uses TRBV10-3 and TRBJ1-2, with TRBD1 identical over 7 bases. Germline values: CDR1 ENHRY, CDR2 SYGVKD. Trimming took 3 bases from V and 3 from J; bases not matched to a gene: 4. There are 14 residues in the CDR3. The CDR3 loop reads CAISEGGWDYGYTF. CDR3 coding DNA: TGTGCCATCAGTGAAGGGGGCTGGGACTATGGCTACACCTTC.

This clone was seen only a few times. The V and J genes are TRBV4-3 and TRBJ1-4, with unresolved D. Trimming stripped 1 base from V and 4 bases from J, with 13 bases between. CDR1 and CDR2 (germline): LGHNA, YSLEER. The CDR3 consists of 16 residues. The DNA of the CDR3 is TGCGCCAGCAGCCAAGGTCCCCAGAGGCTTAATGAAAAACTGTTTTTT. It translates to CASSQGPQRLNEKLFF.

The rearrangement joins TRBV4-1 to TRBJ2-7, with D perhaps TRBD2 (6 bases). The germline gives CDR1 MGHRA, CDR2 YSYEKL. V lost 0 bases to trimming and J lost 2 bases, with 17 bases between them. This CDR3 has 17 amino acids. The CDR3 DNA follows: TGCGCCAGCAGCCAAGATCGTCGGACGGGGGAGACCTACGAGCAGTACTTC. Protein product: CASSQDRRTGETYEQYF.